The present T cell receptor (beta chain) was sequenced within a study of blood T cell repertoires in COVID-19. Profiling relied on immunoSEQ multiplex PCR, and the TCRdb table lists in-frame clones only, not all of them. The sample consists of about 98,000 clones, around 80% of them appearing once. The V end was cut by 4 bases, the J end by 5 bases, with 12 bases between. The CDR3 is 14 residues long. Germline values: CDR1 KGHSH, CDR2 LQKENI. The chain links TRBV18 to TRBJ1-5; the D gene is possibly TRBD1 (5 bases). This clonotype was sampled from a man older than 75 with acute or convalescent COVID-19. Sequenced input: peripheral blood. The CDR3 loop reads CASSQGIKDQPQHF. CDR3 in DNA: TGTGCCAGCTCACAGGGGATTAAAGATCAGCCCCAGCATTTT.